The sequence of this T cell receptor beta chain was determined in a study of blood T cell repertoires in COVID-19. Overall study context: The United States, Italy and Spain supplied acute and convalescent COVID-19 samples.

This CDR3 comprises 15 residues. CDR1 is LGHNA, CDR2 YSLEER, per germline. Trimming left V 2 bases short and J 7 bases short, with 12 bases between. This clone was found once. Sequencing was performed with immunoSEQ multiplex PCR; in TCRdb, only in-frame clones are kept and a portion is missing. The data show roughly 100,000 clones, roughly 80% seen once. The TCR was taken from a woman older than 75 with acute or convalescent COVID-19. The sample comprised peripheral blood. The chain joins TRBV4-3 to TRBJ1-6; D remains unclear. The CDR3 loop reads CASSQYILGNSPLHF. Here the CDR3 DNA reads TGCGCCAGCAGCCAATACATCCTCGGGAATTCACCCCTCCACTTT.